The rows below give T cell receptor beta chains drawn from one sample of a study of T cell repertoires in cytomegalovirus infection. TCRdb reprocessed the reads with MiXCR, giving one entry per CDR3 protein. The sample lists 150,000 to 200,000 distinct CDR3 sequences; approximately 17% were seen once. Source material: CD8+ T cells from PBMCs. Receptor source: a human donor in good health (CMV status not recorded). Some clones in this sample may be carry-over from other donors' samples. The CDR3 runs from the conserved cysteine through the conserved F or W. A D gene is named only where the DNA matches it firmly. Clone sizes are given selectively: once, few, many, or a class where the clone is expanded.

cdr3_nt: TGTGCCAGCAGTATAAGGTCGACTAGCGGGGGCCGCAATGAGCAGTTCTTC
cdr3_aa: CASSIRSTSGGRNEQFF
clone_size: few
j_call: TRBJ2-1
d_call: TRBD2
v_call: TRBV7-2

cdr3_nt: TGTGCCAGCCATCCGGCGGGGGACTCCTACAATGAGCAGTTCTTC
cdr3_aa: CASHPAGDSYNEQFF
clone_size: many
j_call: TRBJ2-1
d_call: TRBD2
v_call: TRBV6-2/TRBV6-3

cdr3_nt: TGTGCCAGTAGTAACCGGGACTCACCCCGAGAGACCCAGTACTTC
cdr3_aa: CASSNRDSPRETQYF
clone_size: few
j_call: TRBJ2-5
d_call: .
v_call: TRBV19

cdr3_nt: TGTGCCAGCAGCTCTCCCTCCCGGGACAGGAGATACAATGAGCAGTTCTTC
cdr3_aa: CASSSPSRDRRYNEQFF
clone_size: few
j_call: TRBJ2-1
d_call: TRBD1
v_call: TRBV7-8

cdr3_nt: TGTGCCAGCGTACAGGGGGGTAACACTGAAGCTTTCTTT
cdr3_aa: CASVQGGNTEAFF
clone_size: few
j_call: TRBJ1-1
d_call: TRBD1
v_call: TRBV7-9

cdr3_nt: TGCAGCGTTGATACTAGCGGGGGGGCCAATGATGGGTATTTT
cdr3_aa: CSVDTSGGANDGYF
clone_size: few
j_call: TRBJ2-3
d_call: TRBD2
v_call: TRBV29-1

cdr3_nt: TGTGCCAGCTTGGGGGCCTTGAGTGGCGAGCAGTACTTC
cdr3_aa: CASLGALSGEQYF
clone_size: .
j_call: TRBJ2-7
d_call: .
v_call: TRBV2

cdr3_nt: TGTGCCAGCAGCCCCAGGGAAGACACAGATACGCAGTATTTT
cdr3_aa: CASSPREDTDTQYF
clone_size: many
j_call: TRBJ2-3
d_call: .
v_call: TRBV11-2

cdr3_nt: TGTGCCAGCAGCGGGAGGGCCGAGCAGTACTTC
cdr3_aa: CASSGRAEQYF
clone_size: few
j_call: TRBJ2-7
d_call: TRBD2
v_call: TRBV2

cdr3_nt: TGTGCCAGCAGCTTGGGCGGAGCCCGATCGAACACCGGGGAGCTGTTTTTT
cdr3_aa: CASSLGGARSNTGELFF
clone_size: .
j_call: TRBJ2-2
d_call: .
v_call: TRBV7-9

cdr3_nt: TGTGCCAGGAGTGACAGGTCAGATAATGAGCAGTTCTTC
cdr3_aa: CARSDRSDNEQFF
clone_size: few
j_call: TRBJ2-1
d_call: .
v_call: TRBV7-4

cdr3_nt: TGTGCCACCCGGTCGGGGAATCAGCCCCAGCATTTT
cdr3_aa: CATRSGNQPQHF
clone_size: .
j_call: TRBJ1-5
d_call: .
v_call: TRBV15

cdr3_nt: TGTGCCAGCTGGTTGGGCACTGAAGCTTTCTTT
cdr3_aa: CASWLGTEAFF
clone_size: few
j_call: TRBJ1-1
d_call: .
v_call: TRBV27

cdr3_nt: TGTGCCAGCAGCTTAATTCGTAGCGGGAGAAGCTACGAGCAGTACTTC
cdr3_aa: CASSLIRSGRSYEQYF
clone_size: .
j_call: TRBJ2-7
d_call: TRBD2
v_call: TRBV7-2

cdr3_nt: TGTGCCAGCAGCTTATTAGGTCCCTTCAGCCGTATAAGAGTCTACGAGCAGTACTTC
cdr3_aa: CASSLLGPFSRIRVYEQYF
clone_size: few
j_call: TRBJ2-7
d_call: .
v_call: TRBV7-8

cdr3_nt: TGTGCCAGCAGCCCCCGGGACAGGGGGGAAGAGACCCAGTACTTC
cdr3_aa: CASSPRDRGEETQYF
clone_size: .
j_call: TRBJ2-5
d_call: TRBD1
v_call: TRBV6-2/TRBV6-3

cdr3_nt: TGTGCCAGCAGCTTACGGTTGAAAGCGGACACAGATACGCAGTATTTT
cdr3_aa: CASSLRLKADTDTQYF
clone_size: medium-sized
j_call: TRBJ2-3
d_call: .
v_call: TRBV7-2

cdr3_nt: TGTGCCAGCAGCTTAAGAGAGTTTCGGGAGCAGTTCTTC
cdr3_aa: CASSLREFREQFF
clone_size: .
j_call: TRBJ2-1
d_call: .
v_call: TRBV7-9

cdr3_nt: TGTGCCAGCAGCTCCTTGAACAGGGATAGGGAGACCCAGTACTTC
cdr3_aa: CASSSLNRDRETQYF
clone_size: many
j_call: TRBJ2-5
d_call: .
v_call: TRBV7-2

cdr3_nt: TGTGCCAGCAGTCGTACCCGACGGGGTGAAAAACTGTTTTTT
cdr3_aa: CASSRTRRGEKLFF
clone_size: .
j_call: TRBJ1-4
d_call: .
v_call: TRBV28

cdr3_nt: TGTGCCAGCAGTTCCACAGGGGGCTCTTCCAATGAGCAGTTCTTC
cdr3_aa: CASSSTGGSSNEQFF
clone_size: .
j_call: TRBJ2-1
d_call: TRBD1
v_call: TRBV7-3

cdr3_nt: TGTGCCAGCAGTGGACGGTTCCGGGAGACCCAGTACTTC
cdr3_aa: CASSGRFRETQYF
clone_size: once
j_call: TRBJ2-5
d_call: .
v_call: TRBV12-3/TRBV12-4

cdr3_nt: TGTGCCAGCAGTTTGTATTCGGGGGACGAGCAGTACTTC
cdr3_aa: CASSLYSGDEQYF
clone_size: .
j_call: TRBJ2-7
d_call: .
v_call: TRBV27

cdr3_nt: TGTGCCAGCAGCTTATACGGGACAGGGCGAGGTGAAGCTTTCTTT
cdr3_aa: CASSLYGTGRGEAFF
clone_size: few
j_call: TRBJ1-1
d_call: TRBD1
v_call: TRBV7-2

cdr3_nt: TGTGCCAGCAGTTTATTTCGGGGTCACACTGAAGCTTTCTTT
cdr3_aa: CASSLFRGHTEAFF
clone_size: .
j_call: TRBJ1-1
d_call: .
v_call: TRBV27

cdr3_nt: TGCAGCGTCCCCCGGCCAGGGACTAACACCGGGGAGCTGTTTTTT
cdr3_aa: CSVPRPGTNTGELFF
clone_size: .
j_call: TRBJ2-2
d_call: .
v_call: TRBV29-1

cdr3_nt: TGTGCCAGCAGTGAAAACACTTACTACGAGCAGTACTTC
cdr3_aa: CASSENTYYEQYF
clone_size: .
j_call: TRBJ2-7
d_call: .
v_call: TRBV6-1

cdr3_nt: TGTGCCAGCAGCCTCACTAGCGGCGAGGTGAATGAGCAGTTCTTC
cdr3_aa: CASSLTSGEVNEQFF
clone_size: few
j_call: TRBJ2-1
d_call: TRBD2
v_call: TRBV7-9

cdr3_nt: TGTGCCAGCAGTTTTCGCGAGGCCGCCTACAATGAGCAGTTCTTC
cdr3_aa: CASSFREAAYNEQFF
clone_size: few
j_call: TRBJ2-1
d_call: .
v_call: TRBV28

cdr3_nt: TGTGCCAGCAGCTTAAGAGACTACAGGACCGGGGAGCTGTTTTTT
cdr3_aa: CASSLRDYRTGELFF
clone_size: .
j_call: TRBJ2-2
d_call: .
v_call: TRBV7-8

cdr3_nt: TGCAGGGATCCGGTACCCCACGACTTC
cdr3_aa: CRDPVPHDF
clone_size: once
j_call: TRBJ2-7
d_call: .
v_call: TRBV29-1

cdr3_nt: TGTGCCAGCAGCTCTAGACTAGCCCCCTACAATGAGCAGTTCTTC
cdr3_aa: CASSSRLAPYNEQFF
clone_size: .
j_call: TRBJ2-1
d_call: TRBD2
v_call: TRBV7-2

cdr3_nt: TGTGCCAGCAGCTTACGCGGGCCGGAGACTGAAGCTTTCTTT
cdr3_aa: CASSLRGPETEAFF
clone_size: .
j_call: TRBJ1-1
d_call: .
v_call: TRBV11-2

cdr3_nt: TGTGCCAGCAGCTTGGAGGCCCCCGGGGAGCAGTACTTC
cdr3_aa: CASSLEAPGEQYF
clone_size: .
j_call: TRBJ2-7
d_call: .
v_call: TRBV5-6

cdr3_nt: TGTGCCAGCATTACTAGTGATTTGATACGCACTGAAGCTTTCTTT
cdr3_aa: CASITSDLIRTEAFF
clone_size: few
j_call: TRBJ1-1
d_call: .
v_call: TRBV28

cdr3_nt: TGTGCCAGCAGCACCGGTCCCGGGACAGGGATGGAGCTCTACGAGCAGTACTTC
cdr3_aa: CASSTGPGTGMELYEQYF
clone_size: few
j_call: TRBJ2-7
d_call: TRBD1
v_call: TRBV7-7

cdr3_nt: TGTGCCAGCAGTTACCCTTCCTGGACTAGCGCGAGCTCCTACAATGAGCAGTTCTTC
cdr3_aa: CASSYPSWTSASSYNEQFF
clone_size: few
j_call: TRBJ2-1
d_call: TRBD2
v_call: TRBV6-6

cdr3_nt: TGTGCCAGCAGCTCCGTCCCTACAGGGAGCTCCTACGAGCAGTACTTC
cdr3_aa: CASSSVPTGSSYEQYF
clone_size: few
j_call: TRBJ2-7
d_call: .
v_call: TRBV7-2

cdr3_nt: TGTGCCAGCAGTTACTCGAGACCTCCCAGGCCCCCCGAGCAGTACTTC
cdr3_aa: CASSYSRPPRPPEQYF
clone_size: few
j_call: TRBJ2-7
d_call: .
v_call: TRBV6-6

cdr3_nt: TGTGCCAGCAGCAGTACCCGGGACAGGGAGCCTTCTAACTATGGCTACACCTTC
cdr3_aa: CASSSTRDREPSNYGYTF
clone_size: few
j_call: TRBJ1-2
d_call: TRBD1
v_call: TRBV7-9

cdr3_nt: TGTGCCAGCAACCTACGGGAGGACGGTAGTGGGGAGCTGTTTTTT
cdr3_aa: CASNLREDGSGELFF
clone_size: .
j_call: TRBJ2-2
d_call: TRBD2
v_call: TRBV6-2/TRBV6-3

cdr3_nt: TGTGCCAGCAGGATGACAGTGAACACTGAAGCTTTCTTT
cdr3_aa: CASRMTVNTEAFF
clone_size: few
j_call: TRBJ1-1
d_call: .
v_call: TRBV28

cdr3_nt: TGCAGCGCGACCGCGTGGGAGGTCCCGGGACTAGCGGCACCTTCTCAGCAGTACTTC
cdr3_aa: CSATAWEVPGLAAPSQQYF
clone_size: few
j_call: TRBJ2-7
d_call: TRBD2
v_call: TRBV29-1

cdr3_nt: TGTGCTAGTGGTTTCCTACGGACAGGGGGGGACAATGAGCAGTTCTTC
cdr3_aa: CASGFLRTGGDNEQFF
clone_size: few
j_call: TRBJ2-1
d_call: TRBD1
v_call: TRBV12-5

cdr3_nt: TGTGCCAGCAGTTACGGGACTAGAGAGACCCAGTACTTC
cdr3_aa: CASSYGTRETQYF
clone_size: few
j_call: TRBJ2-5
d_call: TRBD2
v_call: TRBV6-2/TRBV6-3

cdr3_nt: TGTGCCAGCAGCTTATCAGGGAGCGCTCGGATAGAGCAGTACTTC
cdr3_aa: CASSLSGSARIEQYF
clone_size: few
j_call: TRBJ2-7
d_call: .
v_call: TRBV7-8

cdr3_nt: TGTGCCAGCAGCTTCCGAGGGAGGGGTTACGAGCAGTACTTC
cdr3_aa: CASSFRGRGYEQYF
clone_size: .
j_call: TRBJ2-7
d_call: TRBD2
v_call: TRBV7-2

cdr3_nt: TGTGCCAGCACCGGACTCCTCACCGGGGAGCTGTTTTTT
cdr3_aa: CASTGLLTGELFF
clone_size: .
j_call: TRBJ2-2
d_call: .
v_call: TRBV2

cdr3_nt: TGTGCCAGCAGTCCCTCAGGGGATGAGCAGTACTTC
cdr3_aa: CASSPSGDEQYF
clone_size: few
j_call: TRBJ2-7
d_call: .
v_call: TRBV6-5

cdr3_nt: TGTGCCAGCAGCTTGGCGGCACACAATGAGCAGTTCTTC
cdr3_aa: CASSLAAHNEQFF
clone_size: .
j_call: TRBJ2-1
d_call: .
v_call: TRBV5-6

cdr3_nt: TGTGCCAGCAGCCATACAGGGGCTAAAGCCAAAAACATTCAGTACTTC
cdr3_aa: CASSHTGAKAKNIQYF
clone_size: few
j_call: TRBJ2-4
d_call: TRBD1
v_call: TRBV12-3/TRBV12-4